Below, 6 T cell receptor beta chains from the same sample are listed, as sequenced in a study of T cells of healthy individuals. TCRdb used MiXCR to reprocess the 5' RACE reads, holding one entry per CDR3 protein. The sample yields some 41,000 distinct CDR3 sequences, more than 4.5% seen once. These receptors originate from a human donor in good health.

Many counts were recorded for this clonotype. The genes are TRBV7-3 and TRBJ2-3; 11 bases are a match to TRBD2. V trimming: 2 bases; J trimming: 2 bases; junction bases outside the gene matches: 6. Germline CDR1 is SGHTA and CDR2 is FQGTGA. There are 17 residues in the CDR3. The CDR3, as DNA: TGTGCCAGCAGCTTACACAGGACTAGCGGGCCCACAGATACGCAGTATTTT. Protein sequence: CASSLHRTSGPTDTQYF.

This clonotype was found many times. This chain connects TRBV15 to TRBJ1-6; 7 bases align to TRBD1. This CDR3 has 15 residues. Germline V lookup: CDR1 LNHNV, CDR2 YYDKDF (reference sequence). The V and J ends lost 2 bases and 7 bases, in that order; junction bases with no gene match: 5. This CDR3 is CATSRRDRANSPLHF. The CDR3 DNA sequence: TGTGCCACCAGCAGACGCGACAGGGCAAATTCACCCCTCCACTTT.

The genes are TRBV19 and TRBJ2-1, with 8 bases that match TRBD2. J lost 1 base, V lost 1 base, and 12 bases had no gene match. CDR3 length: 19 amino acids. Germline CDR1 LNHDA, CDR2 SQIVND (reference sequence). The CDR3 DNA is TGTGCCAGTAGTATAGCGTCTTGGGCGGGGGGTGGTTCCTACAATGAGCAGTTCTTC. Its protein is CASSIASWAGGGSYNEQFF.

In its sample, this clonotype was seen many times. V and J are TRBV6-5 and TRBJ2-7; D may be TRBD1 (5 bases). Looked up from germline, CDR1 is MNHEY and CDR2 is SVGAGI. Trimming left V 0 bases short and J 0 bases short, with 9 bases between. CDR3 length: 15 amino acids. DNA for the CDR3: TGTGCCAGCAGTTACTCCAGTGGGGCCTCCTACGAGCAGTACTTC. As protein: CASSYSSGASYEQYF.

The chain carries TRBV5-6 and TRBJ1-2, with D possibly TRBD1 on 6 matching bases. This CDR3 has 13 residues. Germline values: CDR1 SGHDT, CDR2 YYEEEE. Trimming cost V 0 bases and J 3 bases, with 6 bases left between them. CDR3 bases: TGTGCCAGCAGCTTGGGACAGGACTATGGCTACACCTTC. Protein sequence: CASSLGQDYGYTF.

This clonotype was seen at least ten times. V is TRBV20-1 and J is TRBJ2-1; 8 bases agree with TRBD2. The CDR3 has 16 residues. The germline V gene has CDR1 DFQATT and CDR2 SNEGSKA (reference sequence). Germline trimming cut 5 bases from V and 4 bases from J; bases unmatched to any gene: 13. CDR3 residues: CSALNQDSGGYNEQFF. CDR3 bases: TGCAGTGCTCTGAACCAGGACAGCGGGGGATACAATGAGCAGTTCTTC.